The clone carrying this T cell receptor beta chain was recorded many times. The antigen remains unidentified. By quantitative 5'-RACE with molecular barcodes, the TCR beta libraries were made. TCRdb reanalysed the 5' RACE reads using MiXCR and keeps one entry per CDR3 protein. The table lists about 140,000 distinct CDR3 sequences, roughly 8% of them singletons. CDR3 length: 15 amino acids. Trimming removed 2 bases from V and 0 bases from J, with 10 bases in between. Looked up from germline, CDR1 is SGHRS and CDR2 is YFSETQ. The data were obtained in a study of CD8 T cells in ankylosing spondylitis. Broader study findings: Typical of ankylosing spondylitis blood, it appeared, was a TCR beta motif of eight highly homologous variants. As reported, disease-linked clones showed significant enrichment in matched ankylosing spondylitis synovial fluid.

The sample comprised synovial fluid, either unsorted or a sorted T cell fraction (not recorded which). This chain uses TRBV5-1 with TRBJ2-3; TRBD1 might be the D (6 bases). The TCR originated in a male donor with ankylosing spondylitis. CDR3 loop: CASSFQTGSTDTQYF. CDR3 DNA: TGCGCCAGCAGCTTCCAAACAGGGAGCACAGATACGCAGTATTTT.